This TCR beta chain came from a study of cytomegalovirus exposure and HLA in healthy donors. Study findings and constraints: Confirmation was obtained in vitro that a few CMV-associated chains are specific for CMV antigens. The authors enumerated 164 TCR beta chains as linked to cytomegalovirus. Published work reported that the classifier diagnosed cytomegalovirus status with high specificity and sensitivity.

Sequencing was performed with immunoSEQ multiplex PCR; in TCRdb, only in-frame clones are kept and a portion is missing. This repertoire shows about 240,000 clones, approximately 83% found once; its top ten account for around 1.2%. Germline CDR1 is MDHEN and CDR2 is SYDVKM. V gave up 4 bases and J gave up 0 bases; unmatched junction bases: 14. The CDR3 totals 19 residues. Concerning this clone: Antigen: not known.

The sequencing input was PBMCs. This TCR derives from a woman aged 25 to 45 in good health and CMV-seropositive. V gene TRBV28 combines with J gene TRBJ1-5; 8 nucleotides match TRBD1. The CDR3 bases are TGTGCCAGCAGTTCCCGAGGTGCAGGGGGCCTGTATAGCAATCAGCCCCAGCATTTT. Translation gives CASSSRGAGGLYSNQPQHF.